This is a list of T cell receptor beta chains from one sample in a study of cytomegalovirus exposure and HLA in healthy donors. Data came from immunoSEQ multiplex PCR; TCRdb stores just in-frame clones and leaves some out. The table records about 200,000 clones, 60% to 85% of them present only once. Sequences were obtained from PBMCs. Receptors originate from a middle-aged man in good health and CMV-seronegative. Both conserved end residues are part of each CDR3.

J gene	V gene	CDR3 protein
TRBJ1-2	TRBV27	CASPGTANYGYTF
TRBJ2-7	TRBV4-2	CASSQSTSRYLSYEQYF
TRBJ1-1	TRBV5-6	CASSPGTGVHTEAFF
TRBJ2-1	TRBV19	CASMLGAGERPNEQFF
TRBJ1-1	TRBV2	CASSEAPSDTEAFF
TRBJ2-7	TRBV6-1	CASTPSAEPNEQYF
TRBJ2-1	TRBV5-5	CASSPGGNNEQFF
TRBJ1-1	TRBV27	CASSYRTGGRNTEAFF
TRBJ2-1	TRBV18	CASSPLAGVYNEQFF
TRBJ2-7	TRBV7-3	CASSLEGAGASYEQYF
TRBJ2-5	TRBV9	CASSLWGGQGAETQYF
TRBJ2-1	TRBV5-1	CASSLSGRAYNEQFF
TRBJ2-5	TRBV29-1	CSVLTGGGETQYF
TRBJ1-2	TRBV7-8	CASSIFGLYGYTF
TRBJ2-5	TRBV7-3	CASSGRGRETQYF
TRBJ1-2	TRBV7-9	CASSPGQGGNYGYTF